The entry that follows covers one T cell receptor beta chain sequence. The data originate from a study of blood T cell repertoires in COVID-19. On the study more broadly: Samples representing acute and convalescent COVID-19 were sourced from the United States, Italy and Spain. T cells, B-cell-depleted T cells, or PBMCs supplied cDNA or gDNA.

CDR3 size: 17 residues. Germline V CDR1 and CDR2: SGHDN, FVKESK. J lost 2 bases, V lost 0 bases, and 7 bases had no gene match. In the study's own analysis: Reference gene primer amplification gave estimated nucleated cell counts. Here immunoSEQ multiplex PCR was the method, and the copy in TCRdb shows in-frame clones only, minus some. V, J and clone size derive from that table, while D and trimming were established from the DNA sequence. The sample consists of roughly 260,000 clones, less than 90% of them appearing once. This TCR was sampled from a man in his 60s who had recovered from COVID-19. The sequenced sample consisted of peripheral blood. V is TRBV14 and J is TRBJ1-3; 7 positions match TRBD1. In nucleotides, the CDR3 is TGTGCCAGCAGCCAAGATCGGGGACAGCGGACTGGAAACACCATATATTTT. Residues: CASSQDRGQRTGNTIYF.